A single sample gave rise to the 27 T cell receptor beta chains below, sequenced in a study of T cells in Graves' hyperthyroidism and ophthalmopathy (dated by TCRdb to 2018 to 2020). The protocol used for the library was multiplex PCR. Sequencing relied on an Illumina HiSeq 2000. TCR beta CDR3 regions were amplified from RNA transcripts. For the first round of RT-PCR on the TCR CDR3, the HTBI primer set was used together with the Qiagen OneStep RT-PCR kit. TCRdb applied fastp at Q25 and MiXCR to the public reads, then kept only in-frame beta chains. Every distinct CDR3 protein forms one entry, paired with its most common genes and DNA. The sample profile shows about 500,000 distinct CDR3 sequences; around 15% of them were found once. 15% to 20% of the sample is in the top ten clones. Sample: blood. The receptors were gathered from a woman under 30 with Graves' hyperthyroidism.

In this sample, this clonotype turned up many times. CDR3: CASSYLRLAGVEEQYF. CDR3 DNA sequence: TGTGCCAGCAGTTACCTCCGACTAGCGGGAGTAGAGGAGCAGTACTTC. The V gene is TRBV6-5, the J gene TRBJ2-7; 12 nucleotides agree with TRBD2. Trimming cost V 2 bases and J 7 bases; bases outside gene matches: 9. CDR1 is MNHEY, CDR2 SVGAGI, per germline. This CDR3 region has 16 residues.

This clonotype was seen repeatedly, ten times or more. The chain uses TRBV7-9 and TRBJ2-3; D remains ambiguous. Germline values: CDR1 SEHNR, CDR2 FQNEAQ (reference sequence). The CDR3 totals 14 residues. V shed 1 base and J shed 2 bases, with 7 bases lying between them. CDR3 DNA: TGTGCCAGCAGCTTAGGACTTGCCACAGATACGCAGTATTTT. This gives the protein CASSLGLATDTQYF.

This clonotype was counted many times. The V and J genes are TRBV2 and TRBJ2-2; TRBD1 is a possible D gene (6 bases). V was shortened by 7 bases and J by 2 bases, with 20 bases between the two germline ends. The germline gives CDR1 SNHLY, CDR2 FYNNEI. The CDR3 spans 17 residues. CDR3 sequence (DNA): TGTGCCAGCAATCTAATCCCCCTGGACAGAAACACCGGGGAGCTGTTTTTT. Translated: CASNLIPLDRNTGELFF.

V usage is TRBV7-9 and J usage is TRBJ2-2; 7 bases line up with TRBD1. The length of the CDR3 is 17 residues. The germline V gene has CDR1 SEHNR and CDR2 FQNEAQ (reference sequence). V shed 2 bases, J shed 1 base, and the junction held 7 bases outside the gene matches. CDR3 loop: CASSLLPRQGNTGELFF. The CDR3 DNA reads TGTGCCAGCAGCTTATTACCTCGACAGGGGAACACCGGGGAGCTGTTTTTT.

This clonotype was seen ten or more times. The rearrangement links TRBV27 to TRBJ2-3, with a tentative D call TRBD1 (6 bases). Trimming shortened V by 5 bases and J by 1 base, and 22 bases separated the two germline ends. This CDR3 is built from 18 residues. Germline lookup yields CDR1 MNHEY and CDR2 SMNVEV (reference sequence). DNA of the CDR3: TGTGCCAGCAGTCCTCAATCGACAACAGGGTTCGGCACAGATACGCAGTATTTT. Translated: CASSPQSTTGFGTDTQYF.

This clonotype appeared many times. This sequence joins TRBV20-1 and TRBJ2-7, with a weak D call TRBD2 (5 bases). CDR1 and CDR2 from the germline V gene are DFQATT and SNEGSKA (reference sequence). The CDR3 is 16 amino acids. V was clipped by 1 base and J by 1 base, with 17 bases between them. The CDR3 region is CSARAPHGEGSYEQYF. The CDR3 coding sequence is TGCAGTGCTAGAGCCCCACACGGGGAAGGTTCCTACGAGCAGTACTTC.

V usage is TRBV12-3 or TRBV12-4 and J usage is TRBJ2-7; TRBD2 matches 8 bases. Trimming at V came to 6 bases and at J to 3 bases, leaving 10 bases not matched to a gene. The CDR3 sequence is 15 residues long. The CDR3 DNA sequence: TGTGCCAGCAGCCCCTCCACTAGCGGCCTCTACGAGCAGTACTTC. This sequence encodes CASSPSTSGLYEQYF.

A remark on this clonotype: Since a much larger clone is just one base distant, this may be a read error. The rearrangement joins TRBV3-1 to TRBJ2-1; 7 positions agree with TRBD1. CDR3 length equals 15 residues. The ends lost 1 base at V and 9 bases at J; junction bases unmatched: 9. Germline CDR1 reads LGHDT; CDR2 reads YNNKEL (reference sequence). CDR3 sequence (DNA): TGTGCCAGCAGCCAAGGTAACAGGGGTGCTCTTGAGCAGTTCTTC. Translated, it gives CASSQGNRGALEQFF.

This clonotype has a handful of counts. V gene TRBV30 combines with J gene TRBJ1-1; a possible D gene is TRBD1 (5 bases). Germline CDR1 GTSNPN, CDR2 SVGIG (reference sequence). Trimming shortened V by 0 bases and J by 7 bases, and 15 bases separated the two germline ends. The CDR3 totals 14 residues. In DNA form, the CDR3 reads TGTGCCTGGAGTGTGAGACAGTCGTCGAGTGAAGCTTTCTTT. Translating it yields CAWSVRQSSSEAFF.

The rearrangement joins TRBV2 to TRBJ2-5, with D unclear. CDR1 and CDR2 (germline): SNHLY, FYNNEI. V lost 1 base, J lost 3 bases, and 6 bases lay in between. CDR3 length: 13 amino acids. In DNA form, the CDR3 reads TGTGCCAGCAGTGAAGAGACTGAAGAGACCCAGTACTTC. It codes for CASSEETEETQYF. Looking up the rest from reference TRBV2 and TRBJ2-5 gives the full variable domain: EPEVTQTPSHQVTQMGQEVILRCVPISNHLYFYWYRQILGQKVEFLVSFYNNEISEKSEIFDDQFSVERPDGSNFTLKIRSTKLEDSAMYFCASSEETEETQYFGPGTRLLVL.

The V and J genes are TRBV10-1 and TRBJ1-1, with no clear D. There are 14 residues in the CDR3. Germline V lookup: CDR1 WNHNN, CDR2 SYGVQD (reference sequence). The V gene lost 0 bases and the J gene lost 4 bases, with 9 bases spanning the gap. CDR3 nucleotide sequence: TGCGCCAGCAGTGAGTCTTACCAGATCACTGAAGCTTTCTTT. As protein: CASSESYQITEAFF.

Many counts were recorded for this clonotype. This rearrangement joins TRBV6-1 to TRBJ2-7; 10 bases fit TRBD2. This CDR3 spans 14 amino acids. In germline, CDR1 is MNHNS, CDR2 SASEGT. V lost 5 bases to trimming and J lost 4 bases; unmatched junction nucleotides: 5. The chain's CDR3 is CASSQETSGYEQYF. The CDR3 DNA reads as TGTGCCAGCAGTCAAGAGACTAGCGGGTACGAGCAGTACTTC.

This clonotype was observed at least ten times. V usage is TRBV9 and J usage is TRBJ2-3; 10 nucleotides match TRBD1. Germline values: CDR1 SGDLS, CDR2 YYNGEE. This CDR3 is 15 amino acids long. V was pared by 2 bases and J by 5 bases, with 5 bases of the junction left unmatched. The CDR3 DNA sequence: TGTGCCAGCAGCGTGTCGGGACAGGGGAAAGATACGCAGTATTTT. Its protein product is CASSVSGQGKDTQYF.

The chain has TRBV19 and TRBJ2-1, with 8 bases identical to TRBD2. V was clipped by 7 bases and J by 3 bases; unmatched bases: 23. Germline lookup yields CDR1 LNHDA and CDR2 SQIVND (reference sequence). The CDR3 spans 20 residues. DNA of the CDR3: TGTGCCAGTACCTATAGGGGTAGCGGGACAAGGGGCTGGCTCTACAATGAGCAGTTCTTC. Residues: CASTYRGSGTRGWLYNEQFF.

This clonotype occurred many times. The chain uses TRBV7-3 and TRBJ2-3, with D maybe TRBD2 (6 bases). V gave up 6 bases and J gave up 2 bases, with 18 bases separating them. Germline V lookup: CDR1 SGHTA, CDR2 FQGTGA. This CDR3 has 16 residues. The DNA of the CDR3 is TGTGCCAGCAGTTCGGGAGCGGGCCTCTCCACAGATACGCAGTATTTT. Translating gives CASSSGAGLSTDTQYF. Variable domain in full (rest from reference TRBV7-3 and TRBJ2-3): GAGVSQTPSNKVTEKGKYVELRCDPISGHTALYWYRQSLGQGPEFLIYFQGTGAADDSGLPNDRFFAVRPEGSVSTLKIQRTERGDSAVYLCASSSGAGLSTDTQYFGPGTRLTVL.

This clonotype was seen at least ten times. J is TRBJ2-7 and V is TRBV11-2; D possibly corresponds to TRBD1 (6 bases). V was pared by 5 bases and J by 2 bases, with 16 bases between. Germline CDR1 SGHAT, CDR2 FQNNGV. The CDR3 length is 15 residues. DNA of the CDR3: TGTGCCAGCAGCCGAAGGGGGATCTCACCCTACGAGCAGTACTTC. It specifies CASSRRGISPYEQYF.

This clonotype was recorded many times. The V call is TRBV12-3 or TRBV12-4, the J call TRBJ1-6, with D possibly TRBD1 on 6 matching bases. V was trimmed by 6 bases and J by 10 bases, leaving 16 bases between them. CDR3 length: 14 amino acids. CDR3 region: CASRPPGQQSPLHF. CDR3 bases: TGTGCCAGCAGACCTCCGGGACAACAATCACCCCTCCACTTT.

This rearrangement joins TRBV7-3 to TRBJ2-5, with TRBD2 identical over 15 bases. Germline V gives CDR1 SGHTA, CDR2 FQGTGA. The CDR3 is 17 residues long. J gave up 2 bases and V 4 bases, and 5 bases lay outside the gene matches. For the CDR3, the DNA is TGTGCCAGCAGCTCCGGACTAGCGGGAGGGCTACAAGAGACCCAGTACTTC. Its protein product is CASSSGLAGGLQETQYF.

This clonotype has a handful of counts. The rearrangement uses TRBV6-1 and TRBJ1-3; no reliable D call. CDR3 length: 15 amino acids. Trimming pared 7 bases from V and 0 bases from J, leaving 13 bases between. Germline V gene lookup returns CDR1 MNHNS and CDR2 SASEGT. As DNA, the CDR3 is TGTGCCAGCACCGAACGGGCTGCCTCTGGAAACACCATATATTTT. This codes for CASTERAASGNTIYF.

V and J are TRBV7-9 and TRBJ1-1; unclear D gene. The V and J ends lost 4 bases and 3 bases respectively, with 12 bases between them. Germline lookup yields CDR1 SEHNR and CDR2 FQNEAQ (reference sequence). The CDR3 extends over 14 amino acids. DNA for the CDR3: TGTGCCAGCAGCTCGACCCGACGGGACACTGAAGCTTTCTTT. Protein: CASSSTRRDTEAFF.

This clonotype was counted many times. The CDR3 DNA follows: TGCGCCAGCACCCGACAGGGGTTGACTGAAGCTTTCTTT. As protein: CASTRQGLTEAFF. The gene calls are TRBV5-1 and TRBJ1-1; 8 positions match TRBD1. Losses at the gene ends were 6 bases for V and 5 bases for J; bases not matched to a gene: 6. From germline, CDR1 is SGHRS and CDR2 YFSETQ. The CDR3 consists of 13 residues.

This clonotype was picked up many times. V and J are TRBV20-1 and TRBJ2-1; D unclear. Trimming took 3 bases from V and 2 from J, leaving 11 bases between them. Germline V gives CDR1 DFQATT, CDR2 SNEGSKA (reference sequence). The CDR3 contains 14 residues. The CDR3 region is CSARVLGTYNEQFF. DNA of the CDR3: TGCAGTGCTAGGGTACTTGGCACCTACAATGAGCAGTTCTTC.

This clonotype occurred many times. The chain recombines TRBV20-1 with TRBJ2-6, with 13 nucleotides matching TRBD2. Germline-derived CDR1 and CDR2 are DFQATT and SNEGSKA (reference sequence). The CDR3 spans 19 residues. V was pared by 6 bases and J by 0 bases, with 11 bases of the junction left unmatched. The CDR3 coding sequence is TGCAGTGCCTTGCCGGTACTAGCGGGAGGGGGCTCTGGGGCCAACGTCCTGACTTTC. Protein product: CSALPVLAGGGSGANVLTF.

In this sample, this clonotype turned up many times. The CDR3 DNA reads as TGTGCCAGCAGTTACTCAGCGGGACAGGGGTCGCGCAATCAGCCCCAGCATTTT. Translating it yields CASSYSAGQGSRNQPQHF. V usage is TRBV6-6 and J usage is TRBJ1-5; the match to TRBD1 covers 10 bases. The J segment lost 2 bases and the V segment lost 0 bases, leaving 7 bases of the junction unmatched. Germline CDR1 MNHNY, CDR2 SVGAGI (reference sequence). This CDR3 is 18 amino acids long.

This clonotype was counted at least ten times. The V and J genes are TRBV12-3 or TRBV12-4 and TRBJ1-4; the D gene is possibly TRBD1 (5 bases). V was clipped by 2 bases and J by 5 bases, with 21 bases between them. The CDR3 sequence is 18 residues long. CDR3 DNA sequence: TGTGCCAGCAGTTTATACCTAGGCAGGGAGGGTCAAAATGAAAAACTGTTTTTT. Protein product: CASSLYLGREGQNEKLFF.

This clonotype was seen only once. V is TRBV12-3 or TRBV12-4 and J is TRBJ1-1, with a weak D call TRBD1 (5 bases). The ends were cut back, 8 bases at V and 1 base at J, with 8 bases in the middle. The CDR3 is made up of 12 amino acids. CDR3 DNA: TGTGCCAGCGCGCAGGGGAACACTGAAGCTTTCTTT. This translates into CASAQGNTEAFF.

This clonotype was detected many times. The chain couples TRBV4-1 to TRBJ2-1; 7 bases map to TRBD2. The CDR3 spans 15 residues. The V and J ends lost 1 base and 5 bases, in that order; junction bases with no gene match: 5. The germline CDR1 and CDR2 sequences are MGHRA and YSYEKL. The CDR3 DNA follows: TGCGCCAGCAGCCAAGTTCGCGGGAGCCACAATGAGCAGTTCTTC. Its translation is CASSQVRGSHNEQFF.